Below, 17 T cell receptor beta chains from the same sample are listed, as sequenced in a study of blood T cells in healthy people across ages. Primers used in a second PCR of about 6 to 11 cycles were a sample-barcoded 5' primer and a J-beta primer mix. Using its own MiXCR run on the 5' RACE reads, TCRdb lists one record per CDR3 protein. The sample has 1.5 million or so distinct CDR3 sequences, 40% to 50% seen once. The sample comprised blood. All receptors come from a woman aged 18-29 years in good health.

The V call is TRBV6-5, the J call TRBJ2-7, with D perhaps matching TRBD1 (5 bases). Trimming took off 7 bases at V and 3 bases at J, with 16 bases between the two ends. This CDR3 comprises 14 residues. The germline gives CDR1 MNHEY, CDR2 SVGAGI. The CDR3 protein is CASTRTSGLYEQYF. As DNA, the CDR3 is TGTGCCAGCACTCGGACATCCGGCCTCTACGAGCAGTACTTC.

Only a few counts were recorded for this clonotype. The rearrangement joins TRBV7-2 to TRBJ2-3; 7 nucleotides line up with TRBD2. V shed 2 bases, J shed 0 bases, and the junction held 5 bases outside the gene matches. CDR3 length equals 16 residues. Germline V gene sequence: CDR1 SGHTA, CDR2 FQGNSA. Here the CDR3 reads CASSLNGGISTDTQYF. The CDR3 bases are TGTGCCAGCAGCTTAAACGGGGGGATTAGCACAGATACGCAGTATTTT.

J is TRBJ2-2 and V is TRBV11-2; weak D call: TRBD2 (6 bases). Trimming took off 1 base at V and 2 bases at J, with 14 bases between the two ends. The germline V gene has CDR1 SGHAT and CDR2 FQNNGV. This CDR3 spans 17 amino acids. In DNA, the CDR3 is TGTGCCAGCAGCTTAGGCCATAGCGGCCTTAACACCGGGGAGCTGTTTTTT. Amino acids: CASSLGHSGLNTGELFF. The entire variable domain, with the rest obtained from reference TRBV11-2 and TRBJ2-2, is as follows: EAGVAQSPRYKIIEKRQSVAFWCNPISGHATLYWYQQILGQGPKLLIQFQNNGVVDDSQLPKDRFSAERLKGVDSTLKIQPAKLEDSAVYLCASSLGHSGLNTGELFFGEGSRLTVL.

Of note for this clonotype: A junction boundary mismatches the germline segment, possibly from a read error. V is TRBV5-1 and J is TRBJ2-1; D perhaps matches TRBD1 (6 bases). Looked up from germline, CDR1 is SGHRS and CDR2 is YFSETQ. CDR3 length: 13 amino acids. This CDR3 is CAGSLQGLNEQFF. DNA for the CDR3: TGCGCCGGCAGCCTACAGGGTTTGAATGAGCAGTTCTTC.

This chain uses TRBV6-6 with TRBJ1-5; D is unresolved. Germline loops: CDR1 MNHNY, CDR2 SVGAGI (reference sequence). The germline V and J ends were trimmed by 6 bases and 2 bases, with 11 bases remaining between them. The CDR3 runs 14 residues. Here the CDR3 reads CASRPTIGNQPQHF. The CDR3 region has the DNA TGTGCCAGCAGGCCAACCATAGGCAATCAGCCCCAGCATTTT.

The CDR3, as DNA: TGTGCCAGCAGCCTGGGGGCTAGCGGGACTGTGGATGAGCAGTTCTTC. Translated, it gives CASSLGASGTVDEQFF. V usage is TRBV5-5 and J usage is TRBJ2-1; TRBD2 matches 9 bases. V trimming: 4 bases; J trimming: 8 bases; junction bases outside the gene matches: 13. Germline V lookup: CDR1 SGHKS, CDR2 YYEKEE (reference sequence). The length of the CDR3 is 16 residues.

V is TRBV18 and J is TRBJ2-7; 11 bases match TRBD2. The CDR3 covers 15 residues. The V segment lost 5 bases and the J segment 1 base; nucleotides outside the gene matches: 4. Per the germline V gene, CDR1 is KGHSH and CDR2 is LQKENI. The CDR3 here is CASSATSGGSYEQYF. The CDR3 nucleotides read TGTGCCAGCTCAGCCACTAGCGGGGGATCCTACGAGCAGTACTTC. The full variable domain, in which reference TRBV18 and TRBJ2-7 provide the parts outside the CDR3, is NAGVMQNPRHLVRRRGQEARLRCSPMKGHSHVYWYRQLPEEGLKFMVYLQKENIIDESGMPKERFSAEFPKEGPSILRIQQVVRGDSAAYFCASSATSGGSYEQYFGPGTRLTVT.

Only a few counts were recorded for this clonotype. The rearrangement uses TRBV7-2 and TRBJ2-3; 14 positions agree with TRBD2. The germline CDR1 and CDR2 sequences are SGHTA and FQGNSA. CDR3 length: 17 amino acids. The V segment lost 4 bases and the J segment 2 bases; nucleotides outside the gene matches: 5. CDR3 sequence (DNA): TGTGCCAGCAGCTGGGGACTAGCGGGAGATTCCACAGATACGCAGTATTTT. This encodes CASSWGLAGDSTDTQYF.

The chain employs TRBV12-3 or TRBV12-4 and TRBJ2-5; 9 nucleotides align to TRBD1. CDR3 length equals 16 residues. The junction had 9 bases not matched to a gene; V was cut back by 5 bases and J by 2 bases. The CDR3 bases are TGTGCCAGCAGTGGTTCGGACAGGGGAGTTCAAGAGACCCAGTACTTC. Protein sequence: CASSGSDRGVQETQYF.

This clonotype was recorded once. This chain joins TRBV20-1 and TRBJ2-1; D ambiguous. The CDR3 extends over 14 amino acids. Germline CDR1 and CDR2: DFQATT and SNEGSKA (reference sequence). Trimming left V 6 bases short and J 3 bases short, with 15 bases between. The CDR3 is CSAPLGSSYNEQFF. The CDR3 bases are TGCAGTGCGCCACTGGGCAGCAGCTACAATGAGCAGTTCTTC.

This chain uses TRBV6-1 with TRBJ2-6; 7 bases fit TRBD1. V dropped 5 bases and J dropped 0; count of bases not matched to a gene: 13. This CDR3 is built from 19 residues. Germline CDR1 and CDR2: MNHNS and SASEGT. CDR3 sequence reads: CASSTIRQGLSSGANVLTF. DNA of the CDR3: TGTGCCAGCAGTACCATAAGACAGGGTCTGAGCTCTGGGGCCAACGTCCTGACTTTC.

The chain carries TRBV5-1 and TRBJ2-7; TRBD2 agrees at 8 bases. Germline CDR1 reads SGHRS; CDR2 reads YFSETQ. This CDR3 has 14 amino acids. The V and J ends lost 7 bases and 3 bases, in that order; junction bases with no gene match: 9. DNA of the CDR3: TGCGCCAGCGAGAAGGCGGGAGGTAACTACGAGCAGTACTTC. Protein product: CASEKAGGNYEQYF.

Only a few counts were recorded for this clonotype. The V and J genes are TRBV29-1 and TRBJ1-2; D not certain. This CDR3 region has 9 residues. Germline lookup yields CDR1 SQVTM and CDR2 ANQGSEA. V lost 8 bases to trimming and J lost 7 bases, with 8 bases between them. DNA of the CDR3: TGCAGCATCGGGAGTGGCTACACCTTC. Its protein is CSIGSGYTF.

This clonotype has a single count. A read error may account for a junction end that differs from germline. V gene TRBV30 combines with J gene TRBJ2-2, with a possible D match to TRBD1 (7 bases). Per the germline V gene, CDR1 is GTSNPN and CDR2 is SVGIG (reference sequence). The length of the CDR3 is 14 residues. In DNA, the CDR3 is TGTGCCTGGCTAGGACAGGCTCCAAGGGGGGAACTGTTTTTT. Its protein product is CAWLGQAPRGELFF.

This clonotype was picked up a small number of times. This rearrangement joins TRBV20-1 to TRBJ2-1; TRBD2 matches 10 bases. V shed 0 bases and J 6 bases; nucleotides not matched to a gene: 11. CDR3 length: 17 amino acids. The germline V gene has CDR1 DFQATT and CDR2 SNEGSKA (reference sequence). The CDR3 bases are TGCAGTGCTAGAGATCGATCTAGCGGGAGAGGGAGCAATGAGCAGTTCTTC. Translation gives CSARDRSSGRGSNEQFF.

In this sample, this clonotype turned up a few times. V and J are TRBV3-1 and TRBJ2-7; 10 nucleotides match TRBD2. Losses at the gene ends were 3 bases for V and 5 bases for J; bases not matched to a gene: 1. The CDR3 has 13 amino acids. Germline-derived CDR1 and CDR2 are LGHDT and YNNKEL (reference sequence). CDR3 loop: CASSHSGRNEQYF. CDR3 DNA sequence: TGTGCCAGCAGCCATAGCGGGAGGAACGAGCAGTACTTC.

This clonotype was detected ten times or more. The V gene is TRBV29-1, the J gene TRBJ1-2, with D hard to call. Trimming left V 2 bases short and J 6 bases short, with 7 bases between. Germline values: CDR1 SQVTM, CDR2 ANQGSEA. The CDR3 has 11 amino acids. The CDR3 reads CSVERVHGYTF. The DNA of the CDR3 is TGCAGCGTTGAACGTGTTCATGGCTACACCTTC.